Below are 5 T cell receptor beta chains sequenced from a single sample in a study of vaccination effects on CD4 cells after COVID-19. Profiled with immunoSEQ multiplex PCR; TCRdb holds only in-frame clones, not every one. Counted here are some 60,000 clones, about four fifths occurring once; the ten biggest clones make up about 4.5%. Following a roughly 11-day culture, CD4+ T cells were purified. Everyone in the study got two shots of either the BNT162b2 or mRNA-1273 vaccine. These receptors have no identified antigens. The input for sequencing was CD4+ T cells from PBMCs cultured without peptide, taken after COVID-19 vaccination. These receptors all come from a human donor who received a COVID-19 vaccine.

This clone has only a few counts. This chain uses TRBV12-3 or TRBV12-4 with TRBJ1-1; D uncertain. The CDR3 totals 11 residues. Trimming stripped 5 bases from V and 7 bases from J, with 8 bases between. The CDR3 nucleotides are TGTGCCAGCAGTCGAAGGTTTGAAGCTTTCTTT. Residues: CASSRRFEAFF.

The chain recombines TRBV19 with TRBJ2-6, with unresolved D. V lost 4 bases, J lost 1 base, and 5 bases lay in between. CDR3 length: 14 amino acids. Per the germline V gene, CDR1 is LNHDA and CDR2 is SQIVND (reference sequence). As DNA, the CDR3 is TGTGCCAGTAGTAGGAGTTCTGGGGCCAACGTCCTGACTTTC. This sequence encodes CASSRSSGANVLTF.

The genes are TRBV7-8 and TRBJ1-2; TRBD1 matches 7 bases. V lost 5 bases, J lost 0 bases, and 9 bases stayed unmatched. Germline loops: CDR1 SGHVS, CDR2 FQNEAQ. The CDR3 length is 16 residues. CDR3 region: CASSRGGQPSNYGYTF. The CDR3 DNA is TGTGCCAGCAGCCGAGGGGGCCAGCCCTCTAACTATGGCTACACCTTC.

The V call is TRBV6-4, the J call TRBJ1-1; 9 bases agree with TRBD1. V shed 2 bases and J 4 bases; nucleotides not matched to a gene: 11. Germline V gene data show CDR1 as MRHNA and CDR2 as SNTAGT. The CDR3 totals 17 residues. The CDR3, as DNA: TGTGCCAGCAGTGACCCCCTGGACAGGGGTGGTAGCACTGAAGCTTTCTTT. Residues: CASSDPLDRGGSTEAFF.

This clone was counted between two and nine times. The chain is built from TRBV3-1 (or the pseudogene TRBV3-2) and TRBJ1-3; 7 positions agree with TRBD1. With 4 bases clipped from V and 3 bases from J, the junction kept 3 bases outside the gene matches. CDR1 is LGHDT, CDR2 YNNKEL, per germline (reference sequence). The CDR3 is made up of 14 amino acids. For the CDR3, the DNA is TGTGCCAGCAGCCCTCGGGACAGTGGAAACACCATATATTTT. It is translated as CASSPRDSGNTIYF.